This T cell receptor beta chain was documented in a study of cytomegalovirus exposure and HLA in healthy donors. V shed 8 bases and J shed 5 bases, with 16 bases lying between them. Germline V gives CDR1 PRHDT, CDR2 FYEKMQ (reference sequence). The CDR3 is 13 residues long. Turning to this clone: Its antigen is not known.

Study results and limitations: Owing to their indistinguishability, certain V segments, notably TRBV6-2 and TRBV6-3, were excluded. The classifier reportedly diagnosed cytomegalovirus status with high specificity and sensitivity.

PCR was performed using 60 Vbeta and 13 Jbeta primers. Clones were sequenced by immunoSEQ multiplex PCR, and TCRdb holds only the in-frame ones, with some missing. The sample holds approximately 280,000 clones, roughly 90% seen once. The sequence derives from a woman between 18 and 29 years old in good health and CMV-seronegative. Material: PBMCs. This chain connects TRBV13 to TRBJ2-7; D is possibly TRBD1 (5 bases). The CDR3 DNA reads as TGTGCCAGCGTGGGGCTCAGTGGAAACGAGCAGTACTTC. Translating gives CASVGLSGNEQYF.